These T cell receptor beta chains were read from a single sample in a study of cytomegalovirus exposure and HLA in healthy donors. Sequencing was performed with immunoSEQ multiplex PCR; in TCRdb, only in-frame clones are kept and a portion is missing. In the table there are about 160,000 clones, approximately 70% of which are singletons. Material for sequencing was PBMCs. These receptors all stem from a man in his forties or fifties in good health and CMV-seropositive. The CDR3 runs from the conserved cysteine through the conserved F or W. D genes are given only for firm matches. Some rows mark clone size as missing; the rest say once, few, many or name a class of expanded clone.

>-|TRBV29-1|TRBD2|TRBJ2-1
TGCAGCGTTGGTAGGCTAGCGGGGAATGAGCAGTTCTTC
CSVGRLAGNEQFF
>few|TRBV29-1|-|TRBJ1-2
TGCAGCGTTGAAGACGGGGTTGGCTACACCTTC
CSVEDGVGYTF
>-|TRBV9|-|TRBJ2-7
TGTGCCAGCAGCGTAGAAAGACAGACCTACGAGCAGTACTTC
CASSVERQTYEQYF
>-|TRBV2|TRBD1|TRBJ2-7
TGTGCCAGCAGCCAAGGGGACAGGGGTTGGTACGAGCAGTACTTC
CASSQGDRGWYEQYF
>-|TRBV7-8|-|TRBJ1-2
TGTGCCAGCAGCTCGCGGACAAGTAACTATGGCTACACCTTC
CASSSRTSNYGYTF
>few|TRBV27|TRBD1|TRBJ1-2
TGTGCCAGCAGTCCCCGGGACAGGGGGCGCGTGGGTGATGGCTACACCTTC
CASSPRDRGRVGDGYTF
>once|TRBV18|-|TRBJ1-5
TGTGCCAGCTCGTCCAACAGGGACGGACAGCCCCAGCATTTT
CASSSNRDGQPQHF
>once|TRBV4-3|-|TRBJ1-1
TGCGCCAGCAGCCAGTTCCAGGGAGGCACTGAAGCTTTCTTT
CASSQFQGGTEAFF
>-|TRBV7-2|TRBD2|TRBJ2-7
TGTGCCAGCAGCACAACTAGCGGGGGGTTCTACGAGCAGTACTTC
CASSTTSGGFYEQYF
>-|TRBV30|TRBD1|TRBJ2-7
TGTGCCTGGAAGGCCGGGACAGGGGTTAGTGGGAGCTCCTACGAGCAGTACTTC
CAWKAGTGVSGSSYEQYF
>-|TRBV7-9|TRBD1|TRBJ2-1
TGTGCCAGCAGCCCGCCCGGGACAGCTTATAATGAGCAGTTCTTC
CASSPPGTAYNEQFF
>few|TRBV6-6|-|TRBJ2-5
TGTGCCAGCAGTTCACCGAGGGTCCAAGAGACCCAGTACTTC
CASSSPRVQETQYF
>-|TRBV7-3|-|TRBJ2-2
TGTGCCAGCAGCTCCCGAGTCACCGGGGAGCTGTTTTTT
CASSSRVTGELFF
>-|TRBV6-6|-|TRBJ1-2
TGTGCCAGCAGTTCAAGCCTGAACCATGGCTACACCTTC
CASSSSLNHGYTF
>-|TRBV5-5|-|TRBJ1-2
TGTGCCAGCAGCTTGCCGGGGGTTCAAAACTATGGCTACACCTTC
CASSLPGVQNYGYTF